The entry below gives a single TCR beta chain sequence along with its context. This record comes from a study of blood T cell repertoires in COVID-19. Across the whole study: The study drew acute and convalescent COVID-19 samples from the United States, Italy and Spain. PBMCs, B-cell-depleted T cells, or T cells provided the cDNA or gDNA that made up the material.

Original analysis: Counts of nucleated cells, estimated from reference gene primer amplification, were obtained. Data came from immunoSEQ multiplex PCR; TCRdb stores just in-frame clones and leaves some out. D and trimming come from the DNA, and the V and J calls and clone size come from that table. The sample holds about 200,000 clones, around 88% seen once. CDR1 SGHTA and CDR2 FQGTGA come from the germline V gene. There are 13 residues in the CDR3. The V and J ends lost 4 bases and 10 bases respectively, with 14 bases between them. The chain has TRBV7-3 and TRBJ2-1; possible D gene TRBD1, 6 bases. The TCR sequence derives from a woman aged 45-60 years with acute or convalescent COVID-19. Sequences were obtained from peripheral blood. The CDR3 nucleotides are TGTGCCAGCAGCTCTGTTGAGGGGACAGAGCAGTTCTTC. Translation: CASSSVEGTEQFF.